This note documents a single T cell receptor beta chain sequence. Its cognate antigen is unknown. This sample was included in a study of T cell repertoires in cytomegalovirus infection. The study, taken as a whole, reports: People with CMV and the relevant HLA were identified by cumulative public TCR beta family frequency. There were HLA-C-restricted CMV-specific TCR beta clonotypes dominating the ex vivo response.

From germline, CDR1 is MNHEY and CDR2 SMNVEV (reference sequence). V gave up 1 base and J gave up 4 bases, with 21 bases separating them. CDR3 length: 18 amino acids. Using its own MiXCR run on the reads, TCRdb lists one record per CDR3 protein. The sample consists of 750,000 to 900,000 distinct CDR3 sequences, under 35% of them appearing once. This receptor was obtained from a human donor in good health (CMV status not recorded). Some clones in this sample may be carry-over from other donors' samples. This specimen consisted of cultured CD8+ T cells from PBMCs, obtained from culture after CMV antigen stimulation. The chain uses TRBV27 and TRBJ2-3; D perhaps matches TRBD1 (5 bases). This CDR3 is CASSLFPWRTKEADTQYF. The CDR3 DNA sequence: TGTGCCAGCAGTTTATTCCCTTGGCGGACAAAAGAAGCAGATACGCAGTATTTT.